This TCR beta chain emerged from a study of blood T cell repertoires in COVID-19 (dated by TCRdb to 2018 to 2021). Context from the whole study: The collaborator samples originated in the United States, Italy and Spain and spanned the acute and convalescent phases of COVID-19. The prospective study material was composed of cDNA or gDNA derived from T cells, B-cell-depleted T cells, or PBMCs. Deeply sampled blood TCRbeta repertoires from subjects exposed to, actively infected with, or recovered from COVID-19 were included in the dataset. A freely available public database, intended as a resource for researchers studying the immune response to SARS-CoV-2, is where the repertoires were released. Samples came from the ongoing ImmuneRACE study (first 160 participants) plus 1,254 subjects from 6 global collaborators. Nearly every sample came with metadata listing a de-identified subject ID, COVID-19 status, age in years and sex. HLA class I and class II types, where available, came from metadata supplied by the sample provider rather than from assay-based typing.

Worth noting for this clone: The antigen it recognizes is unknown. No qualities accompany the bases; no much larger clone lies one base away.

V and J are trimmed by 0 bases and 1 base, and the gene matches miss 9 bases of the junction. The germline V gene encodes CDR1 SGHAT and CDR2 FQNNGV. The cysteine opens and the phenylalanine closes a CDR3 of 18 amino acids. This entry keeps only the CDR3 DNA: 54 bases, framed from base 1. Another Seattle source contributed samples from volunteer blood donors who had recovered from COVID-19. The collaborating institutions used their own protocols to collect whole blood in K2EDTA tubes. For TCRbeta analysis, collaborators shipped samples as frozen whole blood, isolated PBMCs, or DNA extracted from either of those sample types. Summary of the overall study and its limitations: The quantity of clinical and demographic metadata differed by source and by participant and was supplied without curation.

TCRbeta CDR3 regions were amplified from genomic DNA by means of the immunoSEQ Assay, a bias-controlled multiplex PCR. The source study handled its data this way. Nucleated cell counts per sample were estimated from amplification of reference gene primers within the assay. To quantify the absolute abundance of each unique TCRbeta CDR3 rearrangement, sequence reads were collapsed and filtered. For each sample, productive Simpson clonality was calculated as the square root of Simpson's diversity index over productive rearrangements. TCRdb took over this immuneACCESS table, retaining in-frame rearrangements with V and J assigned. Such tables are incomplete; in checked studies, under half of the missing clones stem from an unresolved V gene, and the remainder is unexplained. V and J calls and clone size are as listed in that table; D and trimming were resolved from the DNA. This sample comprises approximately 240,000 clones, around 83% of them detected only once. 2.9% of the sample is taken by the ten largest.

Here the chain combines TRBV11-2 and TRBJ1-1; 9 junctional bases match TRBD1. Input material: peripheral blood. This TCR came from a middle-aged man who had recovered from COVID-19. The CDR3 protein: CASSLEGGTGYANTEAFF. The sequenced DNA is TGTGCCAGCAGCTTAGAAGGGGGGACAGGGTACGCGAACACTGAAGCTTTCTTT.